Sequencing of this T cell receptor (beta chain) was carried out in a study of T cells in Graves' hyperthyroidism and ophthalmopathy. This clonotype was observed many times. Used for diagnoses were clinical symptoms, serum thyroxine and TRAb, thyroid ultrasound and orbital computed tomography. RNA transcripts gave rise to amplified TCR beta CDR3 regions. The HTBI primer set was used in a first-round RT-PCR of the TCR CDR3. TCRdb called the multiplex PCR reads again in MiXCR, with one record for every CDR3 protein. The table includes over 500,000 distinct CDR3 sequences, 17% detected once. The CDR3 runs 13 residues. V was cut by 4 bases and J by 4 bases, with 9 bases left in between. Germline V gene sequence: CDR1 SNHLY, CDR2 FYNNEI.

The chain links TRBV2 to TRBJ2-3; D remains unclear. The sample was blood. The clonotype comes from a woman between 18 and 30 years old with Graves' ophthalmopathy. In nucleotides, the CDR3 is TGTGCCAGCAGTGGTGGCGCTGCAGATACGCAGTATTTT. Residues: CASSGGAADTQYF.